The 9 T cell receptor beta chains presented below share a single source sample, sequenced in a study of blood T cell repertoires in COVID-19. Profiled with immunoSEQ multiplex PCR; TCRdb holds only in-frame clones, not every one. The table lists around 110,000 clones, 82% of them singletons. Sequenced input: peripheral blood. Receptors were obtained from a man aged 65 to 79 with acute or convalescent COVID-19.

The rearrangement uses TRBV2 and TRBJ2-5; 10 nucleotides agree with TRBD1. Unmatched junction bases numbered 6, after V lost 4 bases and J lost 4 bases. The CDR3 spans 15 residues. CDR1 is SNHLY, CDR2 FYNNEI, per germline. The CDR3 protein is CASSGGQGMTETQYF. CDR3 in DNA: TGTGCCAGCAGTGGGGGACAGGGGATGACAGAGACCCAGTACTTC.

The chain recombines TRBV19 with TRBJ2-5; 13 bases line up with TRBD2. J was trimmed by 4 bases and V by 3 bases; bases with no gene match: 5. The CDR3 is 16 amino acids. In germline, CDR1 is LNHDA, CDR2 SQIVND (reference sequence). Written as DNA, the CDR3 is TGTGCCAGTAGTATGAGGACTAGCGGGAGTGGAGAGACCCAGTACTTC. Protein product: CASSMRTSGSGETQYF.

With regard to this clone: No DNA is shown, since the ends of the CDR3 on it are uncertain; the CDR3 is the one TCRdb lists. V and J are TRBV4-2 and TRBJ1-1. Inclusive of both ends, the CDR3 amounts to 14 amino acids. Looked up from germline, CDR1 is LGHNA and CDR2 is YNFKEQ. The CDR3 is CASSQVGGGIGGFF.

The rearrangement joins TRBV7-3 to TRBJ1-5; maybe TRBD1 (6 bases). Germline loops: CDR1 SGHTA, CDR2 FQGTGA. The CDR3 is 14 amino acids. V lost 0 bases to trimming and J lost 4 bases, with 7 bases between them. The CDR3 region has the DNA TGTGCCAGCAGCTTAACAGGGGGAAATCAGCCCCAGCATTTT. Translating it yields CASSLTGGNQPQHF.

In this sample, this clone turned up once. CDR3 sequence (DNA): TGTGCCAGCAGTGAAGCGGGAAGCGGAAGGAGAGGGGATACGCAGTATTTT. Encoded protein: CASSEAGSGRRGDTQYF. The rearrangement links TRBV6-1 to TRBJ2-3; D may be TRBD2 (5 bases). Trimming took off 0 bases at V and 6 bases at J, with 19 bases between the two ends. The germline CDR1 and CDR2 sequences are MNHNS and SASEGT. The CDR3 contains 17 residues.

The chain has TRBV18 and TRBJ2-5, with D tentatively TRBD1 (6 bases). CDR1 is KGHSH and CDR2 is LQKENI in the germline V gene. This CDR3 spans 13 amino acids. The V end was cut by 4 bases, the J end by 2 bases, with 8 bases between. The CDR3 spells CASSRGQQETQYF. Here the CDR3 DNA reads TGTGCCAGCTCACGAGGACAGCAAGAGACCCAGTACTTC.

The gene calls are TRBV18 and TRBJ1-4; D uncertain. This CDR3 comprises 14 residues. Germline assignment: CDR1 KGHSH and CDR2 LQKENI. Trimming removed 6 bases at V and 7 bases at J, with 15 bases between. CDR3 protein: CASSRAAEGEKLFF. CDR3 DNA: TGTGCCAGCTCGCGCGCAGCGGAAGGTGAAAAACTGTTTTTT.

V gene TRBV7-2 combines with J gene TRBJ1-2; 7 bases are shared with TRBD1. CDR3 size: 14 residues. V shed 5 bases, J shed 4 bases, and the junction held 7 bases outside the gene matches. CDR1 SGHTA and CDR2 FQGNSA come from the germline V gene. Here the CDR3 DNA reads TGTGCCAGCAGCCTTCAGGGGGTAGGCTATGGCTACACCTTC. Translating it yields CASSLQGVGYGYTF.

This clone was detected only a few times. V is TRBV2 and J is TRBJ2-1; 7 bases match TRBD1. Germline-derived CDR1 and CDR2 are SNHLY and FYNNEI. The CDR3 sequence is 14 residues long. With V trimmed by 8 bases and J by 6 bases, 10 bases remained unmatched. CDR3 in amino acids: CASVNRDSFNEQFF. The CDR3 nucleotides read TGTGCCAGCGTAAACCGGGACAGCTTCAATGAGCAGTTCTTC. Using reference TRBV2 and TRBJ2-1 for the parts outside the CDR3, the full variable domain is EPEVTQTPSHQVTQMGQEVILRCVPISNHLYFYWYRQILGQKVEFLVSFYNNEISEKSEIFDDQFSVERPDGSNFTLKIRSTKLEDSAMYFCASVNRDSFNEQFFGPGTRLTVL.